This TCR beta chain was observed in a study of cytomegalovirus exposure and HLA in healthy donors. General study findings and limits: Among TCR beta chains of equal frequency, HLA-associated ones were more clonally expanded in a later analysis.

J lost 6 bases, V lost 6 bases, and 14 bases had no gene match. Per germline, CDR1 PRHDT and CDR2 FYEKMQ (reference sequence). The CDR3 spans 16 residues. A note on this clone: What it binds is unknown.

Amplification used 60 Vbeta primers and 13 Jbeta primers. Profiled with immunoSEQ multiplex PCR; TCRdb holds only in-frame clones, not every one. The sample has over 130,000 clones; 82% are singletons. The specimen sequenced was PBMCs. This rearrangement joins TRBV13 to TRBJ2-7; TRBD2 aligns across 10 bases. The clonotype comes from a male donor in good health and CMV-seronegative. CDR3 nucleotides: TGTGCCAGCAGTTTACCTCTAGCGGGAGCCCGCCTCGAGCAGTACTTC. Amino acids: CASSLPLAGARLEQYF.